A single T cell receptor beta chain is shown here with its context. This clone was counted a single time. Which antigen it targets is not known. No qualities accompany the bases; no much larger clone lies one base away. Explained via the paper, the time point label denotes: baseline before first vaccination. Vaccinee samples came from UK trials COV001 and COV002, including a single-blind randomized controlled phase 2/3 trial of AZD1222 (ChAdOx1 nCoV-19) in healthy adults. For TCRbeta chain sequencing, PBMC samples from trial participants were taken at day 0 and at day 28 after the second dose. These data belong to a study of T cell responses to AZD1222 COVID-19 vaccine (dated by TCRdb to the early 2020s). Context from the whole study: AZD1222 recipients with second doses at about 4 weeks or about 12 weeks were pooled, because spike-specific TCR depth and breadth did not differ between schedules. TCR sequencing was performed for more than 230 trial participants, of whom about 200 were given two doses of AZD1222 and some 26 were given two doses of MenACWY control vaccine. Trial participants were enrolled by age into subgroups of 18-55, 56-69 and 70-plus years, and approximately 150, 30 and 60 TCR-sequenced participants, respectively, were included in these subgroups.

What the study reported, not specific to this receptor: The whole spike protein was spanned by vaccine-associated CD4 TCRs, and dominant responses were seen in regions 160-218 and 743-854. The 56-69-year group was small, and its depth increase did not reach significance, likely because of low power. Epitopes outside the regions mutated in the B.1.351 and B.1.1.7 variants were reportedly recognized by nearly half of the unique spike-specific TCRs. Because no day 14 peak-response samples were available, repertoires were characterized only after the peak T cell response. After two AZD1222 doses, spike-specific TCR breadth and depth were significantly higher than at day 0 and than in MenACWY recipients. Participants were mostly white British and included more females than males, and it was suggested by the authors that clonal diversity may have been underestimated. Only 5 to 7 AZD1222 recipients were SARS-CoV-2 seropositive at baseline, limiting conclusions about previously exposed vaccinees.

V is clipped by 4 bases and J by 7 bases, and the sequence between their germline boundaries is 21 bases long. The germline V gene (reference sequence) provides CDR1 SGHAT and CDR2 FQDESV. From the cysteine up to the phenylalanine, the CDR3 has a length of 16 residues. The kept DNA is CDR3 alone, 48 bases in frame from the first base. The CDR3 regions of human TCRbeta chains were subjected to immunosequencing. On the study's bioinformatics: TCRs in the repertoires were matched against a reference library of SARS-CoV-2-specific TCRs that had been generated with the MIRA antigen-specificity platform. Breadth meant the fraction of unique TCRs that were SARS-CoV-2-associated, whereas depth meant the fraction of total T cells that were SARS-CoV-2-associated. Using the MIRA data, every spike-specific TCR was mapped to the spike region that the TCR reacted to and assigned to either a CD4 or a CD8 class. Log10-transformed breadth and depth values were compared by one-way ANOVA with Sidak's multiple comparisons tests. The table comes from immuneACCESS by way of TCRdb, which keeps in-frame sequences with V and J called. Part of the clones is missing from these tables; in studies checked, under half for an unresolved V gene and the rest for unknown reasons. V, J and clone size are taken as reported in that table, and D and trimming were inferred from the DNA itself. The sample records 80,000 to 100,000 clones, 70% to 90% of which are singletons. The top ten hold 5.8% of the sample.

This sequence originates from an adult in good health. The sequenced sample was peripheral blood, obtained on day 0 of AZD1222 vaccination. In this chain, TRBV11-1 is recombined with TRBJ2-3; perhaps TRBD2 is the D gene, with 7 bases matching. The CDR3 amino acid sequence is: CASSSLGGPRGNTQYF. The sequenced DNA is TGTGCCAGCAGCTCCCTGGGGGGGCCCCGAGGAAATACGCAGTATTTT.